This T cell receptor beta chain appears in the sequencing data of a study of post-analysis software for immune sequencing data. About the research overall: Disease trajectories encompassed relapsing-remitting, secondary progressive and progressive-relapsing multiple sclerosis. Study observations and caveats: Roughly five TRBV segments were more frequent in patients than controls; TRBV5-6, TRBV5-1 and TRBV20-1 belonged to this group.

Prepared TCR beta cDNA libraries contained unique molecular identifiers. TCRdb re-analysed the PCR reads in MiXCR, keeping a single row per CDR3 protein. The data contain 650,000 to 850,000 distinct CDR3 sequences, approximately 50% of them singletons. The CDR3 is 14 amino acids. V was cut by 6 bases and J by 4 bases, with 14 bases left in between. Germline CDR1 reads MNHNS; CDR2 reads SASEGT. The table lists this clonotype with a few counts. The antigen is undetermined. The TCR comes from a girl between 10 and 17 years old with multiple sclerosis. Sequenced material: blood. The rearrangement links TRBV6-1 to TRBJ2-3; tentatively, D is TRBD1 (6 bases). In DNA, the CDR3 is TGTGCCAGCAGGGAACAGGGCGTGGCAGATACGCAGTATTTT. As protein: CASREQGVADTQYF.